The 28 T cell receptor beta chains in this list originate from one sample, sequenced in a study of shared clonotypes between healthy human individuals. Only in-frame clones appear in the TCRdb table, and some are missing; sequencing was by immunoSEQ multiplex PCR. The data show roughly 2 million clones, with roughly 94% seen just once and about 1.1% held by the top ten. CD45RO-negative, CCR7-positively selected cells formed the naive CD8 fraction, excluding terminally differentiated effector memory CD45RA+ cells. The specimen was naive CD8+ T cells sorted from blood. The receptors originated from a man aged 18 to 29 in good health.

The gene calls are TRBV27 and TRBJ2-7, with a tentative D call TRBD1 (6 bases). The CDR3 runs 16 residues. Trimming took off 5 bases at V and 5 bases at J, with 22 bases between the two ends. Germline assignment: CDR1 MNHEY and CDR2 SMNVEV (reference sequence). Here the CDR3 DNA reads TGTGCCAGCAGTCCCTGGGAAACAGGGAGTACCCACGAGCAGTACTTC. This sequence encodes CASSPWETGSTHEQYF.

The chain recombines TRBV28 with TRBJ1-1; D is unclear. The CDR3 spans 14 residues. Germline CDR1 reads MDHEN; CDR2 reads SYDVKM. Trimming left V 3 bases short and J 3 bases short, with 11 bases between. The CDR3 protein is CASSLTPGDTEAFF. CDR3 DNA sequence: TGTGCCAGCAGTTTGACTCCCGGGGACACTGAAGCTTTCTTT.

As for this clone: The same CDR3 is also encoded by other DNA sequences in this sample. In DNA form, the CDR3 reads TGTGCCAGCAGTTTAGAGTCGGGCTACGAGCAGTACTTC. Its translation is CASSLESGYEQYF. The chain has TRBV27 and TRBJ2-7, with D unclear. CDR1 is MNHEY, CDR2 SMNVEV, per germline (reference sequence). The CDR3 covers 13 residues. The V and J ends lost 2 bases and 3 bases respectively, with 8 bases between them.

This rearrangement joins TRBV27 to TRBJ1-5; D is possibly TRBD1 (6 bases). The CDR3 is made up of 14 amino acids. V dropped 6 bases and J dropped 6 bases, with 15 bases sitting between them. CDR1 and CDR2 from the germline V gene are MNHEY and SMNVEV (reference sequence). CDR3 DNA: TGTGCCAGCAGCCACAGGGAGTCGTCTCAGCCCCAGCATTTT. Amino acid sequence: CASSHRESSQPQHF.

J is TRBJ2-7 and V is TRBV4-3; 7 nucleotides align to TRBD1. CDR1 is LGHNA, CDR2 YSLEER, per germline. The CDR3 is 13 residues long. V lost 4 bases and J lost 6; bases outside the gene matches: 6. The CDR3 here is CASSLRQGGEQYF. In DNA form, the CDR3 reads TGCGCCAGCAGCCTACGACAGGGCGGCGAGCAGTACTTC.

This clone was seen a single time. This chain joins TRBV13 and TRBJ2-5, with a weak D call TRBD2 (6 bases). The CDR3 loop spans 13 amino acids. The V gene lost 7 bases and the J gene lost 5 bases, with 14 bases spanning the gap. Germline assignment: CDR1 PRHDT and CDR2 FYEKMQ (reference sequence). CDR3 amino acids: CASTLGGRETQYF. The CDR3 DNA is TGTGCCAGCACCCTCGGGGGTCGGGAGACCCAGTACTTC.

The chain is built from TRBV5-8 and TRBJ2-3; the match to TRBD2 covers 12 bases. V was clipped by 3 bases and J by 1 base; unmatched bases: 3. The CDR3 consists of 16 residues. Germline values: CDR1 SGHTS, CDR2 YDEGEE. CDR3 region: CASSSTSGGRTDTQYF. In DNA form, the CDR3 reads TGTGCCAGCAGCTCGACTAGCGGGGGACGCACAGATACGCAGTATTTT.

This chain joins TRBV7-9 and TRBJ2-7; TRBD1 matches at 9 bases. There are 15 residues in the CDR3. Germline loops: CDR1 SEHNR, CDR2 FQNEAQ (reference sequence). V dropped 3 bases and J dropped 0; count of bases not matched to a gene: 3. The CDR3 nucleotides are TGTGCCAGCAGCTTTTGGACAGGGGCCTCCTACGAGCAGTACTTC. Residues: CASSFWTGASYEQYF.

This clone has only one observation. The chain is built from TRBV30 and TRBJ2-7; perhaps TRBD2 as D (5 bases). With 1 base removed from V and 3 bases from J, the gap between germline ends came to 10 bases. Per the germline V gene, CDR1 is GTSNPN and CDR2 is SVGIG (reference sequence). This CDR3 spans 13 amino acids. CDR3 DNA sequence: TGTGCCTGGAGTGCGGGGATATTCTACGAGCAGTACTTC. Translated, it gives CAWSAGIFYEQYF.

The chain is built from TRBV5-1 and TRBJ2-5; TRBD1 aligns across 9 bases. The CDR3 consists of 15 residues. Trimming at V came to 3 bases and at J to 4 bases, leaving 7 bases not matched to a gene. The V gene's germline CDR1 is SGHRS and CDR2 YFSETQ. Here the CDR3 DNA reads TGCGCCAGCAGCTGGGAGGGACAGGGAGGAGAGACCCAGTACTTC. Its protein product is CASSWEGQGGETQYF.

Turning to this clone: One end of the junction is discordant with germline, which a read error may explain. This CDR3 is CASSLADGPALF. The CDR3 nucleotides read TGTGCCAGCAGCTTAGCCGACGGTCCGGCACTCTTC. The V and J genes are TRBV7-9 and TRBJ2-1, with D hard to call. CDR3 length: 12 amino acids. Germline V lookup: CDR1 SEHNR, CDR2 FQNEAQ (reference sequence). Full variable domain (outside the CDR3, taken from reference TRBV7-9 and TRBJ2-1): DTGVSQNPRHKITKRGQNVTFRCDPISEHNRLYWYRQTLGQGPEFLTYFQNEAQLEKSRLLSDRFSAERPKGSFSTLEIQRTEQGDSAMYLCASSLADGPALFGPGTRLTVL.

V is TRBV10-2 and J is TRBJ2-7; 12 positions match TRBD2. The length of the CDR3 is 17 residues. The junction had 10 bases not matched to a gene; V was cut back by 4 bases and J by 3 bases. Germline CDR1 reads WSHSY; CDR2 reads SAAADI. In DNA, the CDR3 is TGCGCCAGCAGTGGACTAGCGGGAGTGGGCTTGGGCTACGAGCAGTACTTC. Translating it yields CASSGLAGVGLGYEQYF.

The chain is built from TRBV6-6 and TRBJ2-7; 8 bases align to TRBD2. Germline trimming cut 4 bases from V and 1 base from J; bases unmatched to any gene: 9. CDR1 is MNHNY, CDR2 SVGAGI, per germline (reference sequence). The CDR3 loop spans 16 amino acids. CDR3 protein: CASSSGLARYSYEQYF. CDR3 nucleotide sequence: TGTGCCAGCAGTTCCGGACTAGCTAGGTATTCCTACGAGCAGTACTTC.

The CDR3 loop reads CAWSVSAGRYSNQPQHF. The CDR3 coding sequence is TGTGCCTGGAGTGTATCGGCAGGGAGATATAGCAATCAGCCCCAGCATTTT. This chain links TRBV30 with TRBJ1-5, with D possibly TRBD1 on 5 matching bases. The V and J ends lost 0 bases and 0 bases respectively, with 15 bases between them. CDR3 length: 17 amino acids. CDR1 and CDR2 from the germline V gene are GTSNPN and SVGIG (reference sequence).

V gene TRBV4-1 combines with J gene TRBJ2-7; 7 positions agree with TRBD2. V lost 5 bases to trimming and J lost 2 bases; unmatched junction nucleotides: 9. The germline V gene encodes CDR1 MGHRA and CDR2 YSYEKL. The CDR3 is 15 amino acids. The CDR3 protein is CASSSLEGGAYEQYF. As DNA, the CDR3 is TGCGCCAGCAGCTCTCTGGAGGGAGGGGCCTACGAGCAGTACTTC.

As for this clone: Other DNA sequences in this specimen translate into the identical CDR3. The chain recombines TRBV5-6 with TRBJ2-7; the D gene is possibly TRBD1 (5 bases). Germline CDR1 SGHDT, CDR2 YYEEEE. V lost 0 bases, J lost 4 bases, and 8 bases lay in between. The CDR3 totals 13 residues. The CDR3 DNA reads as TGTGCCAGCAGCTTGGGACAGATTTACGAGCAGTACTTC. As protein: CASSLGQIYEQYF. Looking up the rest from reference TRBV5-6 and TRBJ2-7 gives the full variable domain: DAGVTQSPTHLIKTRGQQVTLRCSPKSGHDTVSWYQQALGQGPQFIFQYYEEEERQRGNFPDRFSGHQFPNYSSELNVNALLLGDSALYLCASSLGQIYEQYFGPGTRLTVT.

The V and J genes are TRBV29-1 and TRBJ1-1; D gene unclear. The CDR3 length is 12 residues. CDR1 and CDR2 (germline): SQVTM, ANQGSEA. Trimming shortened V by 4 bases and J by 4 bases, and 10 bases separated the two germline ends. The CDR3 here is CSVVFLGTEAFF. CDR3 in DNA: TGCAGCGTTGTGTTCCTGGGCACTGAAGCTTTCTTT. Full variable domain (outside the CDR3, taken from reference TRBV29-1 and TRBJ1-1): SAVISQKPSRDICQRGTSLTIQCQVDSQVTMMFWYRQQPGQSLTLIATANQGSEATYESGFVIDKFPISRPNLTFSTLTVSNMSPEDSSIYLCSVVFLGTEAFFGQGTRLTVV.

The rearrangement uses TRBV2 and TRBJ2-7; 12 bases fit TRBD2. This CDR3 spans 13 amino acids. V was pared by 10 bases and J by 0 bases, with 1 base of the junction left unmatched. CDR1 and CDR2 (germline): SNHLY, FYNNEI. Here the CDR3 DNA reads TGTGCCACGACTAGCGGGAGCTCCTACGAGCAGTACTTC. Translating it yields CATTSGSSYEQYF.

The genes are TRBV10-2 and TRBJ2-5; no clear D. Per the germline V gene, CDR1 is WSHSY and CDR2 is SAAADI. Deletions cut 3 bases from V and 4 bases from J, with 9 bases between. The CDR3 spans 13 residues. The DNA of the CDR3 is TGCGCCAGCAGTGAATGGGGTCGAGAGACCCAGTACTTC. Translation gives CASSEWGRETQYF.

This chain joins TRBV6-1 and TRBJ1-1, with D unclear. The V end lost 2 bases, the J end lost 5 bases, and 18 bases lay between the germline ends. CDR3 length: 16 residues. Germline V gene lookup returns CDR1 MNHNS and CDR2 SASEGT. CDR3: CASSELGSRGATEAFF. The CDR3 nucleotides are TGTGCCAGCAGTGAATTAGGCTCCCGGGGTGCAACTGAAGCTTTCTTT.

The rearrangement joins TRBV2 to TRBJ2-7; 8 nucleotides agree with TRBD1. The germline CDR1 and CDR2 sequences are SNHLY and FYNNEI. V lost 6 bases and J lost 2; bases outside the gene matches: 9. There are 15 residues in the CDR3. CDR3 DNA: TGTGCCAGCAGCCCGGATTGGGACAGGACCTACGAGCAGTACTTC. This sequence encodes CASSPDWDRTYEQYF.

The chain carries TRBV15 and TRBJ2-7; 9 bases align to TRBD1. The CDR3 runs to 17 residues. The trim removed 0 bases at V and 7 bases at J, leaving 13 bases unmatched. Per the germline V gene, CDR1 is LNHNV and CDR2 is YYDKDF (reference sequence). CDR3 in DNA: TGTGCCACCAGCAGAGAGATGGGAGGGACAGGGATTTCAGAGCAGTACTTC. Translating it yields CATSREMGGTGISEQYF.

The CDR3 nucleotides read TGCGCCAGCAGTGATACCCGGGACCCCTTAGACGCTTTCTTT. Protein: CASSDTRDPLDAFF. This sequence joins TRBV10-1 and TRBJ1-1; perhaps TRBD1 as D (5 bases). In germline, CDR1 is WNHNN, CDR2 SYGVQD (reference sequence). The ends were cut back, 3 bases at V and 11 bases at J, with 19 bases in the middle. The CDR3 is made up of 14 amino acids.

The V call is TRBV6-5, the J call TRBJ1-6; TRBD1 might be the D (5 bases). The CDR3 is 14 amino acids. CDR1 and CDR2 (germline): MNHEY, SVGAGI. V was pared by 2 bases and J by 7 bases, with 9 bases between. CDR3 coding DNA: TGTGCCAGCAGTTACGGGGGAGAAAATTCACCCCTCCACTTT. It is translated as CASSYGGENSPLHF.

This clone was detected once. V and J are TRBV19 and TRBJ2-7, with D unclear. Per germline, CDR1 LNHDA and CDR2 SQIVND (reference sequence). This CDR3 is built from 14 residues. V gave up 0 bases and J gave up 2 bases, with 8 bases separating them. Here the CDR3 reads CASSIDMVAYEQYF. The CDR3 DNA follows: TGTGCCAGTAGTATAGATATGGTGGCCTACGAGCAGTACTTC.

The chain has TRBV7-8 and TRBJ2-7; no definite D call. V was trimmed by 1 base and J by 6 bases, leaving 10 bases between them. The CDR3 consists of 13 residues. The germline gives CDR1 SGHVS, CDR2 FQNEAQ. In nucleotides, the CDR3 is TGTGCCAGCAGCTTAGATAAGGCATTCGAGCAGTACTTC. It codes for CASSLDKAFEQYF.

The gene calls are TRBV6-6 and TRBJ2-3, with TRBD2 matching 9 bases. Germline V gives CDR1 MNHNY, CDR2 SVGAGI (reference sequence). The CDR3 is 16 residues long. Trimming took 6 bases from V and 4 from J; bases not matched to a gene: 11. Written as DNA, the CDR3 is TGTGCCAGCAGCGAAACTTTAGCGGGGGAGTCAGATACGCAGTATTTT. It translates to CASSETLAGESDTQYF.

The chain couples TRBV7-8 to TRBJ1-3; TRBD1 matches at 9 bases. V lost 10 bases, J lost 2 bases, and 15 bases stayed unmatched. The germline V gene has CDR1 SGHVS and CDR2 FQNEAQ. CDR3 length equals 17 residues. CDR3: CATTELSQGAPGNTIYF. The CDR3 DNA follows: TGTGCCACCACCGAACTCTCACAGGGGGCCCCTGGAAACACCATATATTTT.